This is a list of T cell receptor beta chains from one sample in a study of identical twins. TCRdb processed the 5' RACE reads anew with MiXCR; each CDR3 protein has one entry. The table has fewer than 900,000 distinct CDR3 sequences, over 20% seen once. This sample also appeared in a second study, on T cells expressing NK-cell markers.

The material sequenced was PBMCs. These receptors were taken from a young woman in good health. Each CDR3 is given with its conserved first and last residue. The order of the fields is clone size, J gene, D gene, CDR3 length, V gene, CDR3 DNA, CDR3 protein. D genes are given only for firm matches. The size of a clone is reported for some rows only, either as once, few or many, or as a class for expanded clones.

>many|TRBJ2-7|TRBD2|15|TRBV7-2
TGTGCCAGCAGCCGTTCTAGCGGAATAGACTACGAGCAGTACTTC
CASSRSSGIDYEQYF
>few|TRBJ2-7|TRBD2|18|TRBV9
TGTGCCAGCAGCGTAGGGTTTGGTGGTAGCGGGGTTATGGTGGAGCAGTACTTC
CASSVGFGGSGVMVEQYF
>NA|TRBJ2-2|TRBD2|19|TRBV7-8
TGTGCCAGCAGCTTAGCAGGGTCTAGCGGGGGGATGGTGACCGGGGAGCTGTTTTTT
CASSLAGSSGGMVTGELFF
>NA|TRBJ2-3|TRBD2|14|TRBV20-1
TGCAGTGCCCCGCCTAGCGGGTGGGGGGATACGCAGTATTTT
CSAPPSGWGDTQYF
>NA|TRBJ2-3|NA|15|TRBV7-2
TGTGCCAGCAGCCCGGAGAGGGACCCCCGTTTTACGCAGTATTTT
CASSPERDPRFTQYF
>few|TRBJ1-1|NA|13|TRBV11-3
TGTGCCAGCAGCTTCCGGGGTTCACCATTGGCTTTCTTT
CASSFRGSPLAFF
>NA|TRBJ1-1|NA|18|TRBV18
TGTGCCAGCTCACCACTCGGCGCAAGAGGACCGTCGAACACTGAAGCTTTCTTT
CASSPLGARGPSNTEAFF
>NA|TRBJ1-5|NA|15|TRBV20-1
TGCAGTGCTACAGCGACAGAGGGCCGCAATCAGCCCCAGCATTTT
CSATATEGRNQPQHF
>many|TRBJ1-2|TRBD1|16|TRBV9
TGTGCCAGCAGCGTCGGACCTTGGACAGGGTCCTATGGCTACACCTTC
CASSVGPWTGSYGYTF
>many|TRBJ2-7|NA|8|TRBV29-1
TGCAGCGGCTACGAGCAGTACTTC
CSGYEQYF
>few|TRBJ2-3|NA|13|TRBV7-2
TGTGCCAGCAGCCCTGGGGGAAGGGACTTCTCCTGGTTT
CASSPGGRDFSWF
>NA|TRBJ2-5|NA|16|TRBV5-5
TGTGCCAGCAGCTTGGGTGGTATAGCCGGAGGAGAGACCCAGTACTTC
CASSLGGIAGGETQYF
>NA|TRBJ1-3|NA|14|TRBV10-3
TGTGCCATCAGTGACGGGTTCTCTGGAAACACCATATATTTT
CAISDGFSGNTIYF
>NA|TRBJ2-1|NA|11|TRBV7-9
TGTGCCAGCAAGGAGTCGTCTGAGCAGTTCTTC
CASKESSEQFF
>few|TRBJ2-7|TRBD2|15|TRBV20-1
TGCAGTGCTAGAGATCCGTCGGGAGGCACCTACGAGCAGTACTTC
CSARDPSGGTYEQYF
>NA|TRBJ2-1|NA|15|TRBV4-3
TGCGCCAGCAGCCAGTTCCTAGCGAATTACAATGAGCAGTTCTTC
CASSQFLANYNEQFF
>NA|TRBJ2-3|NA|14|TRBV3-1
TGTGCCAGCAGCCCAGGACTGAACGAGGTGACGCAGTATTTT
CASSPGLNEVTQYF
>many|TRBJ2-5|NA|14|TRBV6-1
TGTGCCAGCAGTCCGGGATGGCACAGAGAGACCCAGTACTTC
CASSPGWHRETQYF
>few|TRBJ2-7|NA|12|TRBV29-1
TGCAGCGTTGAGATTTGGGTGGGCGAGCAGTACTTC
CSVEIWVGEQYF
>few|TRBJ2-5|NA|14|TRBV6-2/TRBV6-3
TGTGCCAGCAGTACTCGGGGTCTCGACGGTGGCCAGTACTTC
CASSTRGLDGGQYF
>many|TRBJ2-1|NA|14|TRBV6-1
TGTGCCAGCTGTGGGCTAACCTCCTACAATGAGCAGTTCTTC
CASCGLTSYNEQFF
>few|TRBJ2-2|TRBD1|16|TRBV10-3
TGTGCCATCAGTGCACAGGGGGCGTCCAACACCGGGGAGCTGTTTTTT
CAISAQGASNTGELFF
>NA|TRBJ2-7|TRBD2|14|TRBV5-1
TGCGCCAGCAGCTCAGCGGGAAGCGCCTACGAGCAGTACTTC
CASSSAGSAYEQYF
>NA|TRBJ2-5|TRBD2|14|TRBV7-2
TGTGCCAGCAGGCGACTAGCGGGGCAAGAGACCCAGTACTTC
CASRRLAGQETQYF
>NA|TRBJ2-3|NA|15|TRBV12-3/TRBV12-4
TGTGCCAGCAGTTTACTTTTGGGGGCCACAGATACGCAGTATTTT
CASSLLLGATDTQYF
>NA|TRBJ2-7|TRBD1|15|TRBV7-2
TGTGCCAGCAGCACTGGACAGGGGGCTCGCTACGAGCAGTACTTC
CASSTGQGARYEQYF
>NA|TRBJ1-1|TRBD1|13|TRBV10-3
TGTGCCATCAGGAAGGACAGGGACACTGAAGCTTTCTTT
CAIRKDRDTEAFF